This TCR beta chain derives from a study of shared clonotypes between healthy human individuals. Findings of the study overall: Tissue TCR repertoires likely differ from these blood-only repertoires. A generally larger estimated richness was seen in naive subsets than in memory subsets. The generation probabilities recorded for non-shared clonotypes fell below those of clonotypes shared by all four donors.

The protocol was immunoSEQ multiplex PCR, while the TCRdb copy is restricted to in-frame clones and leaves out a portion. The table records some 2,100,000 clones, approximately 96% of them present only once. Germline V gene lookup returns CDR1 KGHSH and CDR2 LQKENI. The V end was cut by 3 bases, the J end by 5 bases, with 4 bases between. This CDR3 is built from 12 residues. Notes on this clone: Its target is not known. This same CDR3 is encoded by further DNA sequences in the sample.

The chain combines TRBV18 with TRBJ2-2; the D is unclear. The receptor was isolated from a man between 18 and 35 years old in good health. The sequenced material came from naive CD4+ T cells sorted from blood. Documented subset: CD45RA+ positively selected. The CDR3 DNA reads TGTGCCAGCTCACCGACGACCGGGGAGCTGTTTTTT. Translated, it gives CASSPTTGELFF.